The 29 T cell receptor beta chains presented below share a single source sample, sequenced in a study of cytomegalovirus exposure and HLA in healthy donors (dated by TCRdb to about 2017). Libraries were built with the immunoSEQ multiplex PCR assay. As stored in TCRdb, this immuneACCESS dataset retains in-frame rearrangements with V and J assigned. A fraction of the clones does not appear; measured against another copy, unresolved V genes explain less than half of the discrepancy, and the remainder lacks a known reason. Counted in this sample were tens of thousands of clones; about 94% of them appeared once. Of the sample, approximately 2.3% falls within the top ten clones. Specimen: PBMCs. All receptors derive from a man aged 18 to 29 in good health and CMV-seronegative.

The CDR3 DNA follows: TGTGCCAGCAGCTTAGGCCGTATTGATCAGGGTAAAGTTATCAATGAGCAGTTCTTC. This gives the protein CASSLGRIDQGKVINEQFF. The chain combines TRBV11-3 with TRBJ2-1, with D possibly matching TRBD1 (5 bases). V lost 1 base, J lost 6 bases, and 25 bases lay in between. Germline CDR1 SGHNT, CDR2 YENEEA. This CDR3 spans 19 amino acids. The full variable domain, rest sourced from reference TRBV11-3 and TRBJ2-1, is EAGVVQSPRYKIIEKKQPVAFWCNPISGHNTLYWYLQNLGQGPELLIRYENEEAVDDSQLPKDRFSAERLKGVDSTLKIQPAELGDSAVYLCASSLGRIDQGKVINEQFFGPGTRLTVL.

The rearrangement links TRBV5-4 to TRBJ2-7; TRBD2 agrees at 9 bases. Trimming took 4 bases from V and 2 from J; bases not matched to a gene: 7. CDR3 length equals 15 residues. From germline, CDR1 is SGHNT and CDR2 YYREEE (reference sequence). The CDR3 reads CASSETSGPAYEQYF. Here the CDR3 DNA reads TGTGCCAGCAGCGAGACTAGCGGTCCGGCCTACGAGCAGTACTTC.

The rearrangement links TRBV28 to TRBJ1-2; D ambiguous. Germline assignment: CDR1 MDHEN and CDR2 SYDVKM. This CDR3 region has 17 residues. The ends were cut back, 7 bases at V and 5 bases at J, with 26 bases in the middle. CDR3 coding DNA: TGTGCCAGCATCCTTGGTGGAGGGCGCGGGGTAACTTATGGCTACACCTTC. It encodes CASILGGGRGVTYGYTF.

The chain links TRBV11-1 to TRBJ2-7; the D gene is possibly TRBD2 (6 bases). Germline assignment: CDR1 SGHAT and CDR2 FQDESV (reference sequence). The CDR3 sequence is 13 residues long. The V end lost 2 bases, the J end lost 3 bases, and 8 bases lay between the germline ends. CDR3 protein: CASSLSGSYEQYF. CDR3 coding DNA: TGTGCCAGCAGCTTATCCGGGAGCTACGAGCAGTACTTC.

The chain carries TRBV6-5 and TRBJ1-4, with D tentatively TRBD1 (6 bases). Looked up from germline, CDR1 is MNHEY and CDR2 is SVGAGI. The CDR3 consists of 14 residues. Trimming left V 6 bases short and J 8 bases short, with 16 bases between. The CDR3 DNA reads TGTGCCAGCAGCACCGGGGGGCGGGGGGAAAAACTGTTTTTT. It is translated as CASSTGGRGEKLFF.

The chain employs TRBV28 and TRBJ2-3, with TRBD1 as a possible D gene (5 bases). Germline CDR1 MDHEN, CDR2 SYDVKM. The CDR3 sequence is 17 residues long. Trimming removed 4 bases at V and 0 bases at J, with 17 bases between. CDR3 loop: CASSSPQTESSTDTQYF. The CDR3 DNA follows: TGTGCCAGCAGTTCCCCCCAGACAGAGAGTAGCACAGATACGCAGTATTTT. The variable domain in full, with the rest retrieved from reference TRBV28 and TRBJ2-3, is DVKVTQSSRYLVKRTGEKVFLECVQDMDHENMFWYRQDPGLGLRLIYFSYDVKMKEKGDIPEGYSVSREKKERFSLILESASTNQTSMYLCASSSPQTESSTDTQYFGPGTRLTVL.

The genes are TRBV28 and TRBJ2-3, with TRBD2 matching over 9 bases. Germline V gives CDR1 MDHEN, CDR2 SYDVKM. V gave up 7 bases and J gave up 2 bases; unmatched junction bases: 7. The CDR3 runs 15 residues. The CDR3 region is CASTPSGTSTDTQYF. For the CDR3, the DNA is TGTGCCAGCACCCCTAGCGGGACTTCCACAGATACGCAGTATTTT.

This clone has just one count. This chain connects TRBV20-1 to TRBJ2-1, with TRBD1 identical over 7 bases. CDR1 and CDR2 from the germline V gene are DFQATT and SNEGSKA (reference sequence). J was trimmed by 12 bases and V by 6 bases; bases with no gene match: 8. This CDR3 has 11 residues. As DNA, the CDR3 is TGCAGTGCGGAGACAGGGACGGCGCAGTTCTTC. This gives the protein CSAETGTAQFF.

The V gene is TRBV7-9, the J gene TRBJ2-3; possible D gene TRBD2, 5 bases. Germline V gene lookup returns CDR1 SEHNR and CDR2 FQNEAQ (reference sequence). Trimming left V 5 bases short and J 4 bases short, with 10 bases between. This CDR3 region has 13 residues. CDR3 loop: CASSEEVPDTQYF. The CDR3 DNA is TGTGCCAGCAGCGAGGAGGTCCCAGATACGCAGTATTTT. The variable domain in full, completed from reference TRBV7-9 and TRBJ2-3, reads DTGVSQNPRHKITKRGQNVTFRCDPISEHNRLYWYRQTLGQGPEFLTYFQNEAQLEKSRLLSDRFSAERPKGSFSTLEIQRTEQGDSAMYLCASSEEVPDTQYFGPGTRLTVL.

In DNA form, the CDR3 reads TGTGCCAGCAGTGCGACAGGGTATTCCAATCAGCCCCAGCATTTT. This codes for CASSATGYSNQPQHF. The chain carries TRBV2 and TRBJ1-5; 7 nucleotides match TRBD1. Germline V gene sequence: CDR1 SNHLY, CDR2 FYNNEI. This CDR3 comprises 15 residues. Unmatched junction bases numbered 6, after V lost 4 bases and J lost 3 bases.

V gene TRBV29-1 combines with J gene TRBJ1-1, with 7 positions matching TRBD1. Germline values: CDR1 SQVTM, CDR2 ANQGSEA. J gave up 0 bases and V 1 base, and 2 bases lay outside the gene matches. This CDR3 contains 14 residues. This chain's CDR3 is CSVEVGTVNTEAFF. CDR3 sequence (DNA): TGCAGCGTTGAAGTGGGGACAGTGAACACTGAAGCTTTCTTT.

The chain has TRBV5-1 and TRBJ2-7, with D hard to call. This CDR3 is 13 amino acids long. V lost 5 bases to trimming and J lost 1 base, with 10 bases between them. CDR1 and CDR2 (germline): SGHRS, YFSETQ. CDR3 region: CASSPEWSYEQYF. The CDR3 DNA follows: TGCGCCAGCAGTCCTGAGTGGTCCTACGAGCAGTACTTC. Full variable domain (missing parts from reference TRBV5-1 and TRBJ2-7): KAGVTQTPRYLIKTRGQQVTLSCSPISGHRSVSWYQQTPGQGLQFLFEYFSETQRNKGNFPGRFSGRQFSNSRSEMNVSTLELGDSALYLCASSPEWSYEQYFGPGTRLTVT.

The genes are TRBV6-5 and TRBJ1-2, with D hard to call. Germline CDR1 reads MNHEY; CDR2 reads SVGAGI. V was cut by 5 bases and J by 4 bases, with 14 bases left in between. This CDR3 is 14 amino acids long. The CDR3 nucleotides are TGTGCCAGCAGTCCGTCGAGGGATATCTATGGCTACACCTTC. Protein sequence: CASSPSRDIYGYTF.

This clone was detected a few times. The J gene is TRBJ1-5, the V gene TRBV10-3; D remains unclear. Per the germline V gene, CDR1 is ENHRY and CDR2 is SYGVKD. The ends were cut back, 0 bases at V and 4 bases at J, with 10 bases in the middle. The CDR3 covers 15 residues. The chain's CDR3 is CAISESGSPNQPQHF. The CDR3 nucleotides read TGTGCCATCAGTGAGTCGGGGAGTCCTAATCAGCCCCAGCATTTT.

The J gene is TRBJ1-2, the V gene TRBV15, with D possibly TRBD1 on 6 matching bases. Trimming pared 1 base from V and 12 bases from J, leaving 15 bases between. The CDR3 totals 13 residues. The germline V gene encodes CDR1 LNHNV and CDR2 YYDKDF (reference sequence). The CDR3 loop reads CATSRGQERSHTF. CDR3 nucleotide sequence: TGTGCCACCAGCAGAGGACAGGAGCGGAGTCACACCTTC. Drawing the rest from reference TRBV15 and TRBJ1-2, the complete variable domain is DAMVIQNPRYQVTQFGKPVTLSCSQTLNHNVMYWYQQKSSQAPKLLFHYYDKDFNNEADTPDNFQSRRPNTSFCFLDIRSPGLGDTAMYLCATSRGQERSHTFGSGTRLTVV.

In its sample, this clone was seen once. The J gene is TRBJ1-3, the V gene TRBV15; D perhaps matches TRBD1 (6 bases). Germline V lookup: CDR1 LNHNV, CDR2 YYDKDF (reference sequence). Trimming shortened V by 2 bases and J by 2 bases, and 13 bases separated the two germline ends. This CDR3 spans 16 amino acids. The CDR3 DNA reads TGTGCCACCAGCAGATCACAGGGTGTTACTGGAAACACCATATATTTT. Its protein is CATSRSQGVTGNTIYF.

The chain carries TRBV27 and TRBJ2-5, with 8 bases identical to TRBD1. V shed 2 bases, J shed 2 bases, and the junction held 7 bases outside the gene matches. Germline assignment: CDR1 MNHEY and CDR2 SMNVEV (reference sequence). The length of the CDR3 is 16 residues. CDR3 loop: CASSLLGQAKQETQYF. The CDR3 coding sequence is TGTGCCAGCAGTTTACTGGGACAGGCGAAACAAGAGACCCAGTACTTC.

This clone has a single count. CDR3 region: CSAGGLDLNEQFF. The CDR3 DNA is TGCAGCGCAGGTGGACTAGACTTGAATGAGCAGTTCTTC. V and J are TRBV29-1 and TRBJ2-1; 7 bases are a match to TRBD2. Unmatched junction bases numbered 10, after V lost 7 bases and J lost 7 bases. The CDR3 consists of 13 residues. Germline CDR1 reads SQVTM; CDR2 reads ANQGSEA.

V gene TRBV2 combines with J gene TRBJ2-7; maybe TRBD2 (5 bases). The CDR3 is 14 amino acids. V lost 7 bases and J lost 1, with 14 bases in between. Germline-derived CDR1 and CDR2 are SNHLY and FYNNEI. CDR3 amino acids: CASMGQRTSYEQYF. For the CDR3, the DNA is TGTGCCAGCATGGGTCAGCGGACTTCCTACGAGCAGTACTTC.

The chain couples TRBV30 to TRBJ2-7; D ambiguous. Germline loops: CDR1 GTSNPN, CDR2 SVGIG (reference sequence). This CDR3 region has 12 residues. Trimming left V 2 bases short and J 4 bases short, with 9 bases between. Here the CDR3 reads CAWSSYLYEQYF. CDR3 coding DNA: TGTGCCTGGAGTTCATACCTATACGAGCAGTACTTC.

This clone appeared a few times. This sequence joins TRBV27 and TRBJ2-7; 10 positions agree with TRBD2. CDR1 is MNHEY, CDR2 SMNVEV, per germline (reference sequence). The CDR3 runs 16 residues. After removal of 4 bases from V and 4 bases from J, the junction contained 10 bases not matched to a gene. DNA for the CDR3: TGTGCCAGCAGTTCCTTTAGGGGGACTAGCGCTTACGAGCAGTACTTC. Translating it yields CASSSFRGTSAYEQYF.

The J gene is TRBJ2-1, the V gene TRBV9, with 9 bases lining up with TRBD1. Germline V lookup: CDR1 SGDLS, CDR2 YYNGEE. The CDR3 sequence is 15 residues long. The V gene end was trimmed by 4 bases and the J gene end by 5 bases; junction bases not matched to a gene: 7. The CDR3 loop is CASSNEGQGHNEQFF. As DNA, the CDR3 is TGTGCCAGCAGCAACGAGGGACAGGGCCACAATGAGCAGTTCTTC.

The chain carries TRBV5-1 and TRBJ2-7; TRBD2 might be the D (5 bases). In germline, CDR1 is SGHRS, CDR2 YFSETQ. Trimming pared 7 bases from V and 2 bases from J, leaving 13 bases between. CDR3 length: 13 amino acids. The CDR3 is CASREEATYEQYF. The DNA for the CDR3 is TGCGCCAGCCGTGAGGAGGCCACCTACGAGCAGTACTTC.

The chain combines TRBV15 with TRBJ1-1, with no clear D. Germline V gene data show CDR1 as LNHNV and CDR2 as YYDKDF (reference sequence). This CDR3 is built from 13 residues. V lost 0 bases and J lost 0, with 2 bases in between. The CDR3 coding sequence is TGTGCCACCAGCAGAGACATGAACACTGAAGCTTTCTTT. Amino acids: CATSRDMNTEAFF.

Only one count was recorded for this clone. The chain carries TRBV6-5 and TRBJ2-3, with 7 bases identical to TRBD2. J lost 6 bases, V lost 2 bases, and 11 bases had no gene match. In germline, CDR1 is MNHEY, CDR2 SVGAGI. The CDR3 has 16 amino acids. CDR3 protein: CASSYGAEAGADTQYF. CDR3 DNA sequence: TGTGCCAGCAGTTACGGAGCAGAGGCGGGAGCTGATACGCAGTATTTT.

The chain employs TRBV13 and TRBJ1-5; the D is unclear. The CDR3 is 15 residues long. CDR1 is PRHDT, CDR2 FYEKMQ, per germline (reference sequence). Between the trimmed V and J ends, which lost 0 bases and 1 base, there was a span of 7 bases. CDR3 loop: CASSLGVTSNQPQHF. The CDR3 DNA follows: TGTGCCAGCAGCTTAGGGGTTACAAGCAATCAGCCCCAGCATTTT.

The V gene is TRBV19, the J gene TRBJ1-4; 7 positions agree with TRBD1. Germline V gives CDR1 LNHDA, CDR2 SQIVND (reference sequence). V dropped 5 bases and J dropped 4; count of bases not matched to a gene: 4. CDR3 length: 14 residues. CDR3 sequence: CASSFGTVNEKLFF. CDR3 bases: TGTGCCAGTAGTTTCGGGACAGTTAATGAAAAACTGTTTTTT.

J is TRBJ2-1 and V is TRBV4-3; weak D call: TRBD1 (7 bases). The V gene's germline CDR1 is LGHNA and CDR2 YSLEER. The V end lost 4 bases, the J end lost 5 bases, and 18 bases lay between the germline ends. The CDR3 has 16 amino acids. The CDR3 loop reads CASSPSGTRGDNEQFF. The CDR3 DNA reads TGCGCCAGCAGCCCCTCCGGGACCAGGGGGGACAATGAGCAGTTCTTC.

The genes are TRBV29-1 and TRBJ2-2, with 13 bases matching TRBD2. Trimming at V came to 7 bases and at J to 5 bases, leaving 4 bases not matched to a gene. CDR3 length: 14 residues. Germline V gene sequence: CDR1 SQVTM, CDR2 ANQGSEA. CDR3 in DNA: TGCAGCGCCCCGGGACTAGCGGGAACCGGGGAGCTGTTTTTT. Translated: CSAPGLAGTGELFF.